This TCR beta chain was captured by sequencing in a study of OX40 agonist ivuxolimab in advanced cancers. Study summary: Patients were infused with ivuxolimab every 2 weeks at 0.01 to 10 mg/kg. The dose-escalation cohort was around 83% male, with a mean age of around 60 years, ranging roughly 23 to 79.

The CDR3 has 13 residues. V gave up 2 bases and J gave up 9 bases, with 11 bases separating them. Germline assignment: CDR1 MGHRA and CDR2 YSYEKL. Study results and limitations: More expanded clones were found, on average, in CD8+ than in CD4+ T cells.

As to this clone: As yet, its antigen is unknown.

TCRdb's table, derived via immunoSEQ multiplex PCR, lists solely in-frame clones and lacks some. The sample consists of 58,000 or so clones, roughly 89% of them appearing once. This chain joins TRBV4-1 and TRBJ2-1; D call uncertain. The TCR sequence derives from an adult with an advanced solid tumor such as melanoma, head and neck, liver or kidney cancer. The sequenced sample was CD4+ or CD8+ T cells sorted from blood, obtained in a trial of the OX40 agonist ivuxolimab. CDR3: CASSQLRDGEQFF. CDR3 nucleotides: TGCGCCAGCAGCCAATTAAGGGATGGTGAGCAGTTCTTC.